This TCR beta chain was obtained from a study of T cells after yellow fever vaccination. Study-level results: Re-detected after boosting: most primary clones, 96% of CD4 and over 80% of CD8. The appearance of a small share of clonotypes in both CD4 and CD8 compartments was observed. A weaker secondary response peaked on day 5, the primary on day 15.

The authors made TCR cDNA by 5'RACE template switching, adding a universal primer site and UMIs. TCRdb reanalysed the 5' RACE reads using MiXCR and keeps one entry per CDR3 protein. This sample yields approximately 300,000 distinct CDR3 sequences, of which 8.7% are seen a single time; more than 15% belongs to the top ten. CDR1 SGHVS and CDR2 FNYEAQ come from the germline V gene. The length of the CDR3 is 13 residues. V shed 0 bases and J shed 6 bases, with 6 bases lying between them. A few counts support this clonotype. Its antigen remains unknown. Sequenced material: PBMCs, taken on the day of the first yellow fever vaccination. The sequence was obtained from a man aged 18-30 years who received the YFV17D yellow fever vaccine. The chain links TRBV7-6 to TRBJ2-1; D not certain. This CDR3 reads CASSLAPLNEQFF. For the CDR3, the DNA is TGTGCCAGCAGCTTAGCTCCTCTCAATGAGCAGTTCTTC.